The present T cell receptor (beta chain) was sequenced within a study of CD8+CD57+ T cells in acquired aplastic anemia. Study-level background: Mean DNA quantity obtained from sorted CD4+ and CD8+ cells was around 2.9 ug.

The table lists this clonotype with a few counts. TCR beta VDJ combinations and CDR3 sequences were profiled from genomic DNA. MiXCR, applied by TCRdb to the reads, yields one record per CDR3 protein. The repertoire holds 150,000 to 200,000 distinct CDR3 sequences, with just under 65% as singletons. Input material: sorted CD4+, CD8+, or CD8+CD57+ T cells (not recorded which) from PBMCs. The receptor's source is a human donor in good health.

The CDR3: CASREEQGRWNTEAFF. CDR3 nucleotides: TGTGCCAGCAGGGAGGAGCAGGGCAGGTGGAACACTGAAGCTTTCTTT. The chain couples TRBV2 to TRBJ1-1; TRBD1 is a possible D gene (5 bases). Trimming shortened V by 6 bases and J by 1 base, and 18 bases separated the two germline ends. The CDR3 is made up of 16 amino acids. In germline, CDR1 is SNHLY, CDR2 FYNNEI.